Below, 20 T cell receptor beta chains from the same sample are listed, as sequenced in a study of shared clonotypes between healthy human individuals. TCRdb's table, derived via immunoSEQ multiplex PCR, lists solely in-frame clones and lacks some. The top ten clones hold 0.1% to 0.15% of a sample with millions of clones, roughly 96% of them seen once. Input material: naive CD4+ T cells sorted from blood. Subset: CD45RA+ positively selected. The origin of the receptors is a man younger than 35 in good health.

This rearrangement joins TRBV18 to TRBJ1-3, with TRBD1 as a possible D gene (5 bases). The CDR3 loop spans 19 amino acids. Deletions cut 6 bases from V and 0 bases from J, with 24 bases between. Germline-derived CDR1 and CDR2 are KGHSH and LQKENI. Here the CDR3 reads CASSQQSSGGGNSGNTIYF. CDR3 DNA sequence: TGTGCCAGCTCCCAACAATCATCAGGCGGGGGAAACTCTGGAAACACCATATATTTT.

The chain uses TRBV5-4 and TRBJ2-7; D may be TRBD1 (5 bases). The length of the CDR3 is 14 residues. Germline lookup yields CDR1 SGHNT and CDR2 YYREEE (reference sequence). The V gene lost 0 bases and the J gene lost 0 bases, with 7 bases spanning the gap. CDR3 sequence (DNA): TGTGCCAGCAGCTTGGTGGACAACTCCTACGAGCAGTACTTC. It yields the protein CASSLVDNSYEQYF.

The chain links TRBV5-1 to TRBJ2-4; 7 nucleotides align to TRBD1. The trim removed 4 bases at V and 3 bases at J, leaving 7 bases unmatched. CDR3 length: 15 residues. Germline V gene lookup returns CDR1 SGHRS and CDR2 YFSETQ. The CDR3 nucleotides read TGCGCCAGCAGCCCGGGACAGCCAGGCAAAAACATTCAGTACTTC. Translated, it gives CASSPGQPGKNIQYF. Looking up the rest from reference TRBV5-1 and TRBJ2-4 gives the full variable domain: KAGVTQTPRYLIKTRGQQVTLSCSPISGHRSVSWYQQTPGQGLQFLFEYFSETQRNKGNFPGRFSGRQFSNSRSEMNVSTLELGDSALYLCASSPGQPGKNIQYFGAGTRLSVL.

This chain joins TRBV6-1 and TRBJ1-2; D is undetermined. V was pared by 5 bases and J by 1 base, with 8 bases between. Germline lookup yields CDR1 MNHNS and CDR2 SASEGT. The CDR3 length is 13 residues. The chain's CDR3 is CASSREINYGYTF. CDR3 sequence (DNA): TGTGCCAGCAGTCGGGAGATTAACTATGGCTACACCTTC.

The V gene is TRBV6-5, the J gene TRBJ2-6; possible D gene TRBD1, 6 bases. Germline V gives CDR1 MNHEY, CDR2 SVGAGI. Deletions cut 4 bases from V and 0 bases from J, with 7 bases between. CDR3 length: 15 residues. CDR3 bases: TGTGCCAGCAGTTTAGGGGGCTCTGGGGCCAACGTCCTGACTTTC. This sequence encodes CASSLGGSGANVLTF.

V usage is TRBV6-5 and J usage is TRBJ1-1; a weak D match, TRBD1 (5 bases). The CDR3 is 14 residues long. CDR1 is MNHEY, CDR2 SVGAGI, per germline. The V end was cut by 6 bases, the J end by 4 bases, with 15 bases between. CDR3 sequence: CASSLTATSTEAFF. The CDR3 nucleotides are TGTGCCAGCAGCTTGACAGCAACGTCCACTGAAGCTTTCTTT.

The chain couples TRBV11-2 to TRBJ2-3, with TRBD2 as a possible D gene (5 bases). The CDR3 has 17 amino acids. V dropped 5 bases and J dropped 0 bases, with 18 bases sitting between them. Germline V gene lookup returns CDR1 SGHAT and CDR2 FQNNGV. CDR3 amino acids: CASSLVPRGPSTDTQYF. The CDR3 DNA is TGTGCCAGCAGCCTAGTTCCGAGAGGGCCTAGCACAGATACGCAGTATTTT.

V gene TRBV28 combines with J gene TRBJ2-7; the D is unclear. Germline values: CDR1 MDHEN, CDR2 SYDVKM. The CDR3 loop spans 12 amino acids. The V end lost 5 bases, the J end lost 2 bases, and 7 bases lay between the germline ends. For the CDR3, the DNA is TGTGCCAGCAGTCCATCGCCCTACGAGCAGTACTTC. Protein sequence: CASSPSPYEQYF.

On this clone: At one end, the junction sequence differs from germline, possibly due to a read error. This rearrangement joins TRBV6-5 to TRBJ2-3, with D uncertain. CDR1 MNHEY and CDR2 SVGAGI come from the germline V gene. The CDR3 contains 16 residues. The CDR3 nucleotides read TGTGCCAGCAGTTACTCGGTTATGAAGGGAACAGCTACGCAGTATTTT. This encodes CASSYSVMKGTATQYF.

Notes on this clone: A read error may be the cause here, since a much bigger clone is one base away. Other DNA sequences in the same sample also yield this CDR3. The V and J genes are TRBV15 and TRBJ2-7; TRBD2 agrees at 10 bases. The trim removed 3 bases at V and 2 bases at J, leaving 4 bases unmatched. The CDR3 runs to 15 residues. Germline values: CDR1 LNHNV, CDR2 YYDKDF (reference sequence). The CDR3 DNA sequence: TGTGCCACCAGCAGGCCTAGCGGGAGACCCTACGAGCAGTACTTC. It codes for CATSRPSGRPYEQYF.

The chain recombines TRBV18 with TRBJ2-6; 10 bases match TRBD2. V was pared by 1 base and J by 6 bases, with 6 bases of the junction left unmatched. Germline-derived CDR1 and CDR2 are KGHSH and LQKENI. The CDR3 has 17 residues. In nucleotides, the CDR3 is TGTGCCAGCTCACCACGTCTAGCGGGAGAAGAGGCCAACGTCCTGACTTTC. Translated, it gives CASSPRLAGEEANVLTF.

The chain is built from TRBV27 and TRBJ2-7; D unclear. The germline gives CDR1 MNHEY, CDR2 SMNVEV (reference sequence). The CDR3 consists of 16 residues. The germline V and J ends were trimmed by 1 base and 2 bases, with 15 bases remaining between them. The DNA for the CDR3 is TGTGCCAGCAGTTTATTTGGCCCGATACTACCCTACGAGCAGTACTTC. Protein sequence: CASSLFGPILPYEQYF.

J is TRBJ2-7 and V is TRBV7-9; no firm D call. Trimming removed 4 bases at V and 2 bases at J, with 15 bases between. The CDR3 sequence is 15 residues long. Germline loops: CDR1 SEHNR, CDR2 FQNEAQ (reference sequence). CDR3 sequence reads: CASSSTQWSAYEQYF. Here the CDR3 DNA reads TGTGCCAGCAGCTCGACGCAATGGTCCGCCTACGAGCAGTACTTC.

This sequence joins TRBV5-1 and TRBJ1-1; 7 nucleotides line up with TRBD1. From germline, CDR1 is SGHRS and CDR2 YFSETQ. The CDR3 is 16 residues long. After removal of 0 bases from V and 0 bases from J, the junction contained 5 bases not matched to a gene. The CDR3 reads CASSLEGGLLNTEAFF. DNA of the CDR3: TGCGCCAGCAGCTTGGAAGGGGGCCTTTTGAACACTGAAGCTTTCTTT.

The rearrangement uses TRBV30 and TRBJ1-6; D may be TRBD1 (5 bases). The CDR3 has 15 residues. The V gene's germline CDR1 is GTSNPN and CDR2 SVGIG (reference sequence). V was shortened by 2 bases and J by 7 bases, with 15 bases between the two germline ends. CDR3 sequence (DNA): TGTGCCTGGAGTCGCCCGGGACTGACAAATTCACCCCTCCACTTT. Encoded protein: CAWSRPGLTNSPLHF.

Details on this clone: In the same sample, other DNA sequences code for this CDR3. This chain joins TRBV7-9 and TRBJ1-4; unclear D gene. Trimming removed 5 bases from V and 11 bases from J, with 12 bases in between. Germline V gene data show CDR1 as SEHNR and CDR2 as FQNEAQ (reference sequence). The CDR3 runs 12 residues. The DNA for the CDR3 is TGTGCCAGCAGCCTGGAGGGAGGGAAACTGTTTTTT. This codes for CASSLEGGKLFF.

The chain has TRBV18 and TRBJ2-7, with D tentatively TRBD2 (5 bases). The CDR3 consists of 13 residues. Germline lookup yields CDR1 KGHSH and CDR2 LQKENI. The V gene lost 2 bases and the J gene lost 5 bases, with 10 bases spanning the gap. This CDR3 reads CASSPSSSDEQYF. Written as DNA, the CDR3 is TGTGCCAGCTCACCAAGTAGTAGCGACGAGCAGTACTTC.

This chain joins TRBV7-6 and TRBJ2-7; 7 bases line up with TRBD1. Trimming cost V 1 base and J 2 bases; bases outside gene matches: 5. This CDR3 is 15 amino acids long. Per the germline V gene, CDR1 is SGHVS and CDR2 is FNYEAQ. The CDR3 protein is CASSLEAGGAYEQYF. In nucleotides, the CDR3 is TGTGCCAGCAGCTTAGAGGCAGGGGGAGCCTACGAGCAGTACTTC.

In nucleotides, the CDR3 is TGTGCCAGAAGCCTCCGGTGTCAAAGGGGAACAACTAATGAAAAACTGTTTTTT. This gives the protein CARSLRCQRGTTNEKLFF. The rearrangement links TRBV5-3 to TRBJ1-4, with D perhaps TRBD1 (5 bases). TRBV5-3 is placed among ORFs of uncertain function. This CDR3 is built from 18 residues. V was clipped by 4 bases and J by 0 bases, with 19 bases between them.

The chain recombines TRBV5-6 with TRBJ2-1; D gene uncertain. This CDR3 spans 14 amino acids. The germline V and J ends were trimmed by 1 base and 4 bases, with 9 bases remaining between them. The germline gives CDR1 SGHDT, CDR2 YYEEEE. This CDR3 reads CASSLLHRYNEQFF. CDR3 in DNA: TGTGCCAGCAGCTTGCTCCACAGATACAATGAGCAGTTCTTC.